Each of the 19 T cell receptor beta chains below was sequenced from the same sample in a study of blood T cell repertoires in COVID-19. The protocol was immunoSEQ multiplex PCR, while the TCRdb copy is restricted to in-frame clones and leaves out a portion. The table lists approximately 50,000 clones, 86% of them singletons. Source material: peripheral blood. The receptors shown here come from a human donor in a cohort sampled during active COVID-19.

This chain connects TRBV3-1 (or the pseudogene TRBV3-2) to TRBJ2-1, with 13 bases aligning to TRBD2. Germline V gene sequence: CDR1 LGHDT, CDR2 YNNKEL (reference sequence). The CDR3 sequence is 14 residues long. The ends lost 4 bases at V and 7 bases at J; junction bases unmatched: 1. The CDR3 DNA is TGTGCCAGCAGCCCGACTAGCGGGGGGAATGAGCAGTTCTTC. It yields the protein CASSPTSGGNEQFF.

This clone was recorded once. The rearrangement joins TRBV18 to TRBJ1-6; weak D call: TRBD1 (5 bases). Germline values: CDR1 KGHSH, CDR2 LQKENI. This CDR3 has 14 residues. The germline V and J ends were trimmed by 3 bases and 15 bases, with 18 bases remaining between them. The DNA of the CDR3 is TGTGCCAGCTCACCGGGGCTCTCCGCCCAGGTCCTCCACTTT. Translation gives CASSPGLSAQVLHF. Variable domain in full (rest from reference TRBV18 and TRBJ1-6): NAGVMQNPRHLVRRRGQEARLRCSPMKGHSHVYWYRQLPEEGLKFMVYLQKENIIDESGMPKERFSAEFPKEGPSILRIQQVVRGDSAAYFCASSPGLSAQVLHFGNGTRLTVT.

The J gene is TRBJ2-4, the V gene TRBV19; D is possibly TRBD2 (6 bases). The CDR3 spans 18 residues. Germline lookup yields CDR1 LNHDA and CDR2 SQIVND (reference sequence). Trimming took 4 bases from V and 1 from J, leaving 20 bases between them. The CDR3 region has the DNA TGTGCCAGTAGTACCCCGGGACTGGGACCTCAGGCCAAAAACATTCAGTACTTC. Protein product: CASSTPGLGPQAKNIQYF.

The gene calls are TRBV30 and TRBJ1-2; the D gene is possibly TRBD1 (6 bases). Germline CDR1 is GTSNPN and CDR2 is SVGIG (reference sequence). The CDR3 spans 13 residues. Trimming cost V 4 bases and J 2 bases, with 11 bases left between them. The CDR3 DNA sequence: TGTGCCTGGACCGCAGGGGCAAACTATGGCTACACCTTC. It translates to CAWTAGANYGYTF.

This clone was seen just once. The chain joins TRBV20-1 to TRBJ2-5; maybe TRBD2 (5 bases). Looked up from germline, CDR1 is DFQATT and CDR2 is SNEGSKA (reference sequence). The CDR3 consists of 10 residues. The V gene lost 6 bases and the J gene lost 5 bases, with 7 bases spanning the gap. The CDR3 spells CSARRETQYF. The CDR3, as DNA: TGCAGTGCCAGGAGGGAGACCCAGTACTTC.

V is TRBV5-1 and J is TRBJ2-7, with 10 bases aligning to TRBD1. Trimming cost V 4 bases and J 4 bases; bases outside gene matches: 8. There are 15 residues in the CDR3. CDR1 SGHRS and CDR2 YFSETQ come from the germline V gene. The CDR3 nucleotides are TGCGCCAGCAGCCCACTGACAGGGGGCTCTTACGAGCAGTACTTC. The encoded protein is CASSPLTGGSYEQYF. The full variable domain, completed using reference TRBV5-1 and TRBJ2-7, is KAGVTQTPRYLIKTRGQQVTLSCSPISGHRSVSWYQQTPGQGLQFLFEYFSETQRNKGNFPGRFSGRQFSNSRSEMNVSTLELGDSALYLCASSPLTGGSYEQYFGPGTRLTVT.

Remarks on this clone: In the same sample, other DNA sequences code for this CDR3. This sequence joins TRBV27 and TRBJ1-2, with TRBD1 identical over 10 bases. The V gene end was trimmed by 0 bases and the J gene end by 5 bases; junction bases not matched to a gene: 0. CDR1 and CDR2 (germline): MNHEY, SMNVEV (reference sequence). The CDR3 has 14 amino acids. Written as DNA, the CDR3 is TGTGCCAGCAGTTTATCGGGACAGGGGTATGGCTACACCTTC. Residues: CASSLSGQGYGYTF.

The chain uses TRBV27 and TRBJ2-1, with 7 bases fitting TRBD1. From germline, CDR1 is MNHEY and CDR2 SMNVEV (reference sequence). Unmatched junction bases numbered 10, after V lost 5 bases and J lost 6 bases. CDR3 size: 15 residues. The CDR3 DNA reads TGTGCCAGCAGTCCAAGGGGACAGACGGGCAATGAGCAGTTCTTC. Translated: CASSPRGQTGNEQFF.

The chain combines TRBV12-3 or TRBV12-4 with TRBJ1-1; 8 nucleotides align to TRBD1. With 8 bases clipped from V and 1 base from J, the junction kept 3 bases outside the gene matches. The CDR3 sequence is 13 residues long. CDR3 sequence: CASGGTGNTEAFF. The CDR3 coding sequence is TGTGCCAGCGGGGGGACAGGGAACACTGAAGCTTTCTTT.

The J gene is TRBJ2-1, the V gene TRBV2; 10 bases agree with TRBD2. J gave up 9 bases and V 8 bases, and 7 bases lay outside the gene matches. CDR3 size: 13 residues. In germline, CDR1 is SNHLY, CDR2 FYNNEI. CDR3 sequence: CASEAGLASEQFF. The CDR3 DNA reads as TGTGCCAGCGAGGCGGGACTAGCGAGTGAGCAGTTCTTC.

The J gene is TRBJ2-3, the V gene TRBV9; TRBD1 might be the D (6 bases). This CDR3 contains 15 residues. The V gene lost 6 bases and the J gene lost 2 bases, with 16 bases spanning the gap. Germline V lookup: CDR1 SGDLS, CDR2 YYNGEE. As DNA, the CDR3 is TGTGCCAGCACCCCCGGACAGACTATCACAGATACGCAGTATTTT. This gives the protein CASTPGQTITDTQYF.

This clone was seen a single time. The chain recombines TRBV30 with TRBJ1-5, with 8 bases aligning to TRBD1. This CDR3 is built from 17 residues. Germline lookup yields CDR1 GTSNPN and CDR2 SVGIG (reference sequence). Trimming at V came to 1 base and at J to 4 bases, leaving 12 bases not matched to a gene. Here the CDR3 reads CAWSGWSNTGGNQPQHF. The CDR3 DNA is TGTGCCTGGAGTGGTTGGAGCAATACAGGGGGAAATCAGCCCCAGCATTTT.

The CDR3 sequence is CATSTRTGWTDTQYF. The CDR3 DNA follows: TGTGCCACCAGCACTCGGACAGGGTGGACAGATACGCAGTATTTT. The chain combines TRBV15 with TRBJ2-3; 8 bases agree with TRBD1. Germline lookup yields CDR1 LNHNV and CDR2 YYDKDF (reference sequence). There are 15 residues in the CDR3. Trimming removed 4 bases from V and 3 bases from J; junction bases left unmatched: 6. Drawing the rest from reference TRBV15 and TRBJ2-3, the complete variable domain is DAMVIQNPRYQVTQFGKPVTLSCSQTLNHNVMYWYQQKSSQAPKLLFHYYDKDFNNEADTPDNFQSRRPNTSFCFLDIRSPGLGDTAMYLCATSTRTGWTDTQYFGPGTRLTVL.

The gene calls are TRBV6-6 and TRBJ1-5; TRBD1 might be the D (5 bases). CDR1 and CDR2 (germline): MNHNY, SVGAGI (reference sequence). Trimming cost V 2 bases and J 2 bases, with 13 bases left between them. The CDR3 runs to 16 residues. This CDR3 is CASSYGRVGRNQPQHF. The CDR3 bases are TGTGCCAGCAGTTACGGAAGGGTGGGGCGCAATCAGCCCCAGCATTTT.

This clone came up a few times. V usage is TRBV2 and J usage is TRBJ2-1, with TRBD2 matching 7 bases. CDR1 is SNHLY, CDR2 FYNNEI, per germline. The V segment lost 2 bases and the J segment 8 bases; nucleotides outside the gene matches: 9. This CDR3 region has 15 residues. CDR3 nucleotide sequence: TGTGCCAGCAGTGAACGGCCTAGCGGATCCTATGAGCAGTTCTTC. As protein: CASSERPSGSYEQFF.

A single count supports this clone. The chain employs TRBV2 and TRBJ2-1, with D tentatively TRBD2 (5 bases). V was shortened by 7 bases and J by 9 bases, with 31 bases between the two germline ends. The CDR3 covers 18 residues. The germline gives CDR1 SNHLY, CDR2 FYNNEI. CDR3 sequence (DNA): TGTGCCAGCACTACACTTAGTCTTGCGGGTGGAGTAATCGGTGAGCAGTTCTTC. Translating it yields CASTTLSLAGGVIGEQFF.

V gene TRBV7-9 combines with J gene TRBJ2-3, with D possibly being TRBD2 (5 bases). Trimming pared 0 bases from V and 6 bases from J, leaving 13 bases between. Germline-derived CDR1 and CDR2 are SEHNR and FQNEAQ (reference sequence). The CDR3 sequence is 15 residues long. The DNA for the CDR3 is TGTGCCAGCAGCTTAGCCGGCCCAGCGGCGGATACGCAGTATTTT. Its translation: CASSLAGPAADTQYF.

The V gene is TRBV2, the J gene TRBJ2-1; 14 bases agree with TRBD2. The CDR3 consists of 14 residues. Trimming removed 6 bases from V and 7 bases from J; junction bases left unmatched: 2. Germline V gene data show CDR1 as SNHLY and CDR2 as FYNNEI. CDR3 nucleotides: TGTGCCAGCAGAGGACTAGCGGGAGGTAATGAGCAGTTCTTC. Protein: CASRGLAGGNEQFF. The whole variable domain, remainder taken from reference TRBV2 and TRBJ2-1, is EPEVTQTPSHQVTQMGQEVILRCVPISNHLYFYWYRQILGQKVEFLVSFYNNEISEKSEIFDDQFSVERPDGSNFTLKIRSTKLEDSAMYFCASRGLAGGNEQFFGPGTRLTVL.

The chain joins TRBV18 to TRBJ1-5; D is unresolved. The CDR3 spans 13 residues. Trimming stripped 2 bases from V and 7 bases from J, with 9 bases between. The germline CDR1 and CDR2 sequences are KGHSH and LQKENI. CDR3 in amino acids: CASSPSPSQPQHF. The CDR3 DNA follows: TGTGCCAGCTCACCATCTCCGAGCCAGCCCCAGCATTTT.